Listed here are 13 T cell receptor beta chains from one sample, sequenced in a study of cytomegalovirus exposure and HLA in healthy donors. In the PCR, 60 Vbeta and 13 Jbeta primers were used. Repertoires were generated with immunoSEQ multiplex PCR, while TCRdb's copy carries only in-frame clones and drops some. In the table there are about 150,000 clones, roughly 72% of which are singletons. Sample: PBMCs. Every receptor here comes from a man aged 40-50 years in good health and CMV-seronegative.

The rearrangement uses TRBV28 and TRBJ1-1; possible D gene TRBD1, 6 bases. The germline V gene has CDR1 MDHEN and CDR2 SYDVKM. The CDR3 has 13 amino acids. V lost 5 bases and J 12 bases, leaving 19 bases between the germline ends. CDR3 in amino acids: CASSPAGGRETFF. As DNA, the CDR3 is TGTGCCAGCAGTCCCGCCGGGGGGCGCGAGACTTTCTTT.

The V and J genes are TRBV5-1 and TRBJ2-2, with 11 positions matching TRBD2. In germline, CDR1 is SGHRS, CDR2 YFSETQ. Losses at the gene ends were 4 bases for V and 6 bases for J; bases not matched to a gene: 8. The CDR3 has 16 amino acids. The DNA for the CDR3 is TGCGCCAGCAGCGCAATACTAGCGGGAGAGGCCGGGGAGCTGTTTTTT. Residues: CASSAILAGEAGELFF.

This clone was detected a few times. V usage is TRBV7-6 and J usage is TRBJ2-1; 13 nucleotides line up with TRBD2. The CDR3 is 15 amino acids. CDR1 and CDR2 from the germline V gene are SGHVS and FNYEAQ. The junction had 2 bases not matched to a gene; V was cut back by 3 bases and J by 6 bases. DNA of the CDR3: TGTGCCAGCAGCTTTTGGACTAGCGGGAGCAATGAGCAGTTCTTC. It specifies CASSFWTSGSNEQFF.

This clone was seen only a few times. This chain uses TRBV19 with TRBJ1-5, with TRBD1 matching 9 bases. The J segment lost 3 bases and the V segment lost 5 bases, leaving 5 bases of the junction unmatched. Germline values: CDR1 LNHDA, CDR2 SQIVND (reference sequence). The CDR3 length is 15 residues. The chain's CDR3 is CASSPGTGPNQPQHF. The CDR3 DNA reads TGTGCCAGTAGTCCCGGGACAGGGCCCAATCAGCCCCAGCATTTT.

V and J are TRBV6-5 and TRBJ2-1, with 11 bases that match TRBD1. Germline V gene sequence: CDR1 MNHEY, CDR2 SVGAGI. Germline trimming cut 6 bases from V and 8 bases from J; bases unmatched to any gene: 9. This CDR3 contains 15 residues. DNA of the CDR3: TGTGCCAGCAGCCCAGGACAGGGGGCGCGCTATGAGCAGTTCTTC. It translates to CASSPGQGARYEQFF.

A single count supports this clone. The chain combines TRBV6-5 with TRBJ2-6; D unclear. The CDR3 is 14 amino acids. V dropped 5 bases and J dropped 0 bases, with 5 bases sitting between them. Germline values: CDR1 MNHEY, CDR2 SVGAGI. DNA for the CDR3: TGTGCCAGCAGTCAAAACTCTGGGGCCAACGTCCTGACTTTC. Encoded protein: CASSQNSGANVLTF.

CDR3 DNA: TGCGCCAGCAGCCCGGGACAGGGGGCAAGTTTCTACAATGAGCAGTTCTTC. Amino acid sequence: CASSPGQGASFYNEQFF. The chain uses TRBV5-1 and TRBJ2-1; 12 nucleotides match TRBD1. Germline V gene lookup returns CDR1 SGHRS and CDR2 YFSETQ. The CDR3 has 17 amino acids. V shed 4 bases and J 3 bases; nucleotides not matched to a gene: 8.

The rearrangement joins TRBV5-6 to TRBJ1-1; TRBD1 might be the D (6 bases). The V gene lost 0 bases and the J gene lost 0 bases, with 15 bases spanning the gap. Germline V gene sequence: CDR1 SGHDT, CDR2 YYEEEE. This CDR3 is built from 17 residues. CDR3 nucleotide sequence: TGTGCCAGCAGCTTGGTGAGGGAACGGGACATGAACACTGAAGCTTTCTTT. Amino acid sequence: CASSLVRERDMNTEAFF.

The chain has TRBV5-4 and TRBJ1-5; maybe TRBD1 (5 bases). CDR1 SGHNT and CDR2 YYREEE come from the germline V gene (reference sequence). The CDR3 contains 16 residues. V shed 0 bases and J shed 4 bases, with 14 bases lying between them. CDR3 region: CASSLGGGGENQPQHF. CDR3 nucleotide sequence: TGTGCCAGCAGCTTGGGGGGGGGAGGGGAAAATCAGCCCCAGCATTTT.

This clone occurred a few times. V gene TRBV7-9 combines with J gene TRBJ2-1; the match to TRBD2 covers 9 bases. CDR1 is SEHNR, CDR2 FQNEAQ, per germline (reference sequence). This CDR3 has 19 residues. The V segment lost 1 base and the J segment 8 bases; nucleotides outside the gene matches: 18. The CDR3 spells CASSLGLAGKVVLIYEQFF. CDR3 DNA: TGTGCCAGCAGCTTAGGGCTAGCGGGGAAGGTTGTCTTGATCTATGAGCAGTTCTTC.

This clone has just a few counts. V usage is TRBV5-6 and J usage is TRBJ1-2; 7 bases align to TRBD1. The V gene end was trimmed by 2 bases and the J gene end by 2 bases; junction bases not matched to a gene: 6. The CDR3 sequence is 15 residues long. Per germline, CDR1 SGHDT and CDR2 YYEEEE. CDR3 DNA sequence: TGTGCCAGCAGCTTTCGGGACAGAGTAAACTATGGCTACACCTTC. Its translation: CASSFRDRVNYGYTF.

The rearrangement links TRBV6-1 to TRBJ2-7, with D possibly being TRBD1 (5 bases). From germline, CDR1 is MNHNS and CDR2 SASEGT. The V gene lost 11 bases and the J gene lost 2 bases, with 19 bases spanning the gap. CDR3 length: 14 amino acids. Here the CDR3 reads CAGALDPTAYEQYF. The CDR3 region has the DNA TGTGCCGGGGCGCTAGACCCCACCGCCTACGAGCAGTACTTC.

The V and J genes are TRBV13 and TRBJ2-7; 9 nucleotides align to TRBD1. This CDR3 has 17 residues. From germline, CDR1 is PRHDT and CDR2 FYEKMQ (reference sequence). V was pared by 4 bases and J by 4 bases, with 14 bases of the junction left unmatched. CDR3 sequence reads: CASSSRTGARLIYEQYF. The DNA for the CDR3 is TGTGCCAGCAGCTCAAGGACAGGGGCACGTTTGATTTACGAGCAGTACTTC.